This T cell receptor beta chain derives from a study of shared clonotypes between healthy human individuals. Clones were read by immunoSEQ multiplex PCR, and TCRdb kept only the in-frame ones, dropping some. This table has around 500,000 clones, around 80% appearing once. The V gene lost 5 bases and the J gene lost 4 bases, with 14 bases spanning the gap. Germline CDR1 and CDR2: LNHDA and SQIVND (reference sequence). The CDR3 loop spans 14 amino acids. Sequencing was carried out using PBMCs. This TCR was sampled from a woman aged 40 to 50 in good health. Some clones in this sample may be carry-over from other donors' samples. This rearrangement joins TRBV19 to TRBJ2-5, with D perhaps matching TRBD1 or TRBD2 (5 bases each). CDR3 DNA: TGTGCCAGTAGTTTTACGGGACGTCGAGAGACCCAGTACTTC. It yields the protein CASSFTGRRETQYF.